The sequence of this TCR beta chain was determined in a study of shared clonotypes between healthy human individuals. Study-level background: The study enrolled a couple of women and a few men aged 18 to 49. Per donor, three plates held CD4 naive cells, three held CD4 memory, two held CD8 naive and one held CD8 memory.

The CDR3 contains 15 residues. Germline-derived CDR1 and CDR2 are SEHNR and FQNEAQ (reference sequence). V dropped 5 bases and J dropped 2 bases, with 12 bases sitting between them. Method: immunoSEQ multiplex PCR; TCRdb's copy keeps in-frame clones and lacks some. The data hold some 2.1 million clones, with 85% to 95% observed a single time. Nashville, Tennessee was home to all donors, each a Caucasian adult. The receptor was derived from a man between 18 and 35 years old in good health. The V call is TRBV7-9, the J call TRBJ1-4, with D possibly TRBD1 on 6 matching bases. The sample comprised naive CD4+ T cells sorted from blood. Noted subset: CD45RA+ positively selected. Here the CDR3 reads CASSPQGSTNEKLFF. The CDR3 coding sequence is TGTGCCAGCAGCCCACAGGGCTCTACTAATGAAAAACTGTTTTTT.